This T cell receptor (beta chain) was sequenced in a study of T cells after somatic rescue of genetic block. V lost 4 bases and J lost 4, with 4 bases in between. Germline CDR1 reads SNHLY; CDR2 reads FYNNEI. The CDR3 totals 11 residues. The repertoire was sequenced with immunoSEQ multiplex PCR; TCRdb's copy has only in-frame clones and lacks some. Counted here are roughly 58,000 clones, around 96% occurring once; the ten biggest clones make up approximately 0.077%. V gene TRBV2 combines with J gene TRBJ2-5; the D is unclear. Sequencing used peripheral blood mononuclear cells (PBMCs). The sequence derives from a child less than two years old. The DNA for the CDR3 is TGTGCCAGCAGTGTAAGAGAGACCCAGTACTTC. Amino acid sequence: CASSVRETQYF.